The subject of this entry is one TCR beta chain. The antigen is undetermined. Deep-level settings were used for running the assay. This table comes from immunoSEQ multiplex PCR, and its TCRdb copy is limited to in-frame clones, with some not included. The data contain around 1.9 million clones, about 93% of them seen just once; the ten biggest clones take up roughly 1.7%. With 3 bases removed from V and 1 base from J, the gap between germline ends came to 16 bases. This CDR3 is 16 amino acids long. Germline CDR1 SGHAT, CDR2 FQNNGV. Positive CCR7 selection of CD45RO-negative cells yielded the naive CD8 cells, and terminally differentiated effector memory CD45RA+ cells were excluded. The data were taken from a study of shared clonotypes between healthy human individuals. Findings and caveats of the study: At large depth, rarefaction still showed sorted-subset sequencing to be incomplete. Sharing across a few donors was seen in roughly 5% of naive CD4 clonotypes.

This TCR derives from a man younger than 30 in good health. Some clones in this sample may be carry-over from other donors' samples. This chain joins TRBV11-2 and TRBJ2-7; no clear D. The specimen sequenced was naive CD8+ T cells from PBMCs. CDR3 bases: TGTGCCAGCAGCTTGCCCTCTCAGAGTTTTTCCTACGAGCAGTACTTC. This encodes CASSLPSQSFSYEQYF.